The rows below give T cell receptor beta chains drawn from one sample of a study of blood T cell repertoires in COVID-19. Method: immunoSEQ multiplex PCR; TCRdb's copy keeps in-frame clones and lacks some. The sample has roughly 410,000 clones, around 87% seen once. The sample consisted of peripheral blood. The origin of the receptors is a woman aged 60-70 years with COVID-19, enrolled during active disease. Both conserved end residues are part of each CDR3. Each record gives: J gene, V gene, D gene, clone size, CDR3 protein, CDR3 DNA. The D gene is left open where the match is weak. Clone sizes are given selectively: once, few, many, or a class where the clone is expanded.

TRBJ2-3 | TRBV4-2 | . | . | CASSQEAGTDTQYF | TGTGCCAGCAGCCAAGAGGCGGGCACAGATACGCAGTATTTT
TRBJ1-6 | TRBV28 | . | . | CASSMIQYNSPLHF | TGTGCCAGCAGTATGATACAGTATAATTCACCCCTCCACTTT
TRBJ1-2 | TRBV9 | . | . | CASSVDLQGDYGYTF | TGTGCCAGCAGCGTCGACTTACAGGGTGACTATGGCTACACCTTC
TRBJ1-1 | TRBV5-5 | . | . | CASSFRSDRPMNTEAFF | TGTGCCAGCAGCTTCCGATCAGACAGACCTATGAACACTGAAGCTTTCTTT
TRBJ2-7 | TRBV7-7 | . | . | CASSLLSGPGDEQYF | TGTGCCAGCAGCCTCCTCTCCGGACCGGGGGACGAGCAGTACTTC
TRBJ2-3 | TRBV14 | . | . | CASSQDRLVSDTQYF | TGTGCCAGCAGCCAAGATCGACTAGTATCAGATACGCAGTATTTT
TRBJ2-3 | TRBV3-1/TRBV3-2 | TRBD1 | . | CASSQADRAGTDTQYF | TGTGCCAGCAGCCAAGCAGACAGGGCCGGTACAGATACGCAGTATTTT
TRBJ1-2 | TRBV6-1 | . | . | CASSETVSLYGYTF | TGTGCCAGCAGTGAAACGGTTTCTCTCTATGGCTACACCTTC
TRBJ2-5 | TRBV9 | TRBD2 | . | CASSVDGALAVETQYF | TGTGCCAGCAGCGTAGATGGTGCGCTAGCGGTGGAGACCCAGTACTTC
TRBJ1-3 | TRBV5-1 | . | few | CASSAGSSGNTIYF | TGCGCCAGCAGCGCGGGTAGCTCTGGAAACACCATATATTTT
TRBJ2-7 | TRBV30 | TRBD1 | . | CACQGAREQYF | TGTGCCTGCCAGGGGGCAAGGGAGCAGTACTTC
TRBJ1-3 | TRBV6-5 | . | . | CASFRGTLGNTIYF | TGTGCCAGCTTCCGAGGGACTTTAGGAAACACCATATATTTT
TRBJ1-2 | TRBV19 | . | . | CASSIGQINYGYTF | TGTGCCAGTAGTATAGGACAAATTAACTATGGCTACACCTTC
TRBJ1-1 | TRBV19 | . | . | CAVGAALNTEAFF | TGTGCCGTGGGGGCAGCTCTGAACACTGAAGCTTTCTTT
TRBJ2-5 | TRBV3-1/TRBV3-2 | TRBD1 | . | CASSHPTGSETQYF | TGTGCCAGCAGCCATCCGACAGGGTCAGAGACCCAGTACTTC
TRBJ1-2 | TRBV2 | . | . | CASSQVSYTF | TGTGCCAGCAGTCAGGTCAGCTACACCTTC
TRBJ1-1 | TRBV6-5 | TRBD1 | . | CASKITDRGNTEAFF | TGTGCCAGCAAGATAACGGACAGGGGGAACACTGAAGCTTTCTTT
TRBJ2-1 | TRBV18 | TRBD1 | . | CASSQDRSYNEQFF | TGTGCCAGCTCGCAGGACAGGTCCTACAATGAGCAGTTCTTC
TRBJ2-2 | TRBV6-5 | . | once | CASRGGPRDTGELFF | TGTGCCAGCAGGGGGGGTCCCAGGGACACCGGGGAGCTGTTTTTT
TRBJ1-1 | TRBV12-3/TRBV12-4 | . | . | CASSFSGKTEAFF | TGTGCCAGCAGTTTTTCGGGGAAGACTGAAGCTTTCTTT
TRBJ1-1 | TRBV7-2 | . | . | CASSLTAGYTEAFF | TGTGCCAGCAGCTTAACGGCAGGGTACACTGAAGCTTTCTTT
TRBJ2-2 | TRBV5-1 | TRBD1 | . | CASSSDQGANTGELFF | TGCGCCAGCAGCTCAGATCAGGGGGCGAACACCGGGGAGCTGTTTTTT
TRBJ2-3 | TRBV19 | TRBD1 | once | CASRSPGGGTDTQYF | TGTGCCAGTAGATCCCCAGGGGGCGGAACAGATACGCAGTATTTT
TRBJ2-3 | TRBV7-3 | . | few | CASSFPGETQYF | TGTGCCAGCAGCTTCCCGGGAGAAACGCAGTATTTT
TRBJ2-5 | TRBV5-1 | . | . | CASSLEVRGLTETQYF | TGCGCCAGCAGCTTGGAGGTGCGGGGGCTCACGGAGACCCAGTACTTC
TRBJ1-3 | TRBV19 | . | . | CASSSRQMSSGNTIYF | TGTGCCAGTAGTTCACGACAGATGAGCTCTGGAAACACCATATATTTT
TRBJ1-2 | TRBV2 | . | . | CASSLGGTYGYTF | TGTGCCAGCAGTCTTGGAGGCACCTATGGCTACACCTTC
TRBJ2-2 | TRBV7-8 | TRBD2 | . | CASSLAGGTGELFF | TGTGCCAGCAGCTTAGCGGGGGGGACCGGGGAGCTGTTTTTT
TRBJ2-1 | TRBV6-1 | . | . | CASSDYPGYNEQFF | TGTGCCAGCAGTGATTATCCCGGTTACAATGAGCAGTTCTTC
TRBJ1-3 | TRBV2 | . | . | CASRLTGVDGNTIYF | TGTGCCAGCAGGCTGACAGGAGTGGACGGAAACACCATATATTTT
TRBJ2-1 | TRBV2 | TRBD2 | . | CASTRGAVIADEQFF | TGTGCCAGCACGCGGGGGGCAGTCATAGCAGATGAGCAGTTCTTC
TRBJ1-2 | TRBV7-2 | TRBD1 | . | CASSLGRGPNGYTF | TGTGCCAGCAGCTTAGGCAGGGGGCCAAACGGCTACACCTTC
TRBJ1-3 | TRBV3-1/TRBV3-2 | . | . | CASGRDSSGNTIYF | TGTGCCAGCGGACGAGACAGTTCTGGAAACACCATATATTTT
TRBJ1-2 | TRBV5-4 | . | . | CASSLGGRGSYGYTF | TGTGCCAGCAGCTTGGGCGGCAGGGGAAGCTATGGCTACACCTTC
TRBJ2-3 | TRBV11-2 | TRBD2 | . | CASSPHWASGGADTQYF | TGTGCCAGCAGCCCCCACTGGGCTAGCGGGGGGGCAGATACGCAGTATTTT
TRBJ2-1 | TRBV5-1 | TRBD2 | . | CASSLGTSGNEQFF | TGCGCCAGCAGCTTAGGGACTAGCGGCAATGAGCAGTTCTTC
TRBJ1-4 | TRBV2 | TRBD1 | . | CASSQKGQSNEKLFF | TGTGCCAGCAGTCAAAAGGGACAGAGTAATGAAAAACTGTTTTTT
TRBJ2-3 | TRBV7-9 | TRBD2 | . | CASSPLAGALTDTQYF | TGTGCCAGCAGCCCCCTAGCGGGGGCGCTCACAGATACGCAGTATTTT
TRBJ2-1 | TRBV15 | . | . | CATSLEGDNEQFF | TGTGCCACCAGCCTCGAGGGAGACAATGAGCAGTTCTTC